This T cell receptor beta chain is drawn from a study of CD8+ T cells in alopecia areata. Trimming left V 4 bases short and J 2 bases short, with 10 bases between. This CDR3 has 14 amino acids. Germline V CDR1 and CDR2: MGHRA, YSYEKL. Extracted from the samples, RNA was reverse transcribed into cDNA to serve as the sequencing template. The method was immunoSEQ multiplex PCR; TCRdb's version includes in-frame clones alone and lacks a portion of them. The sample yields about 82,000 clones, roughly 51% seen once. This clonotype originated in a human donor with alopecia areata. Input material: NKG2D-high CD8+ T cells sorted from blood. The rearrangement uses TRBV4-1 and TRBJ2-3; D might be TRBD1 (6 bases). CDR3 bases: TGCGCCAGCAGCCCCCGACAGGACACAGATACGCAGTATTTT. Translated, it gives CASSPRQDTDTQYF.